The rows below give T cell receptor beta chains drawn from one sample of a study of beta chain features in type 1 diabetes. Sequencing used immunoSEQ multiplex PCR; TCRdb keeps in-frame clones, though not all of them. The table includes 350,000 to 450,000 clones, less than 15% detected once. The sequencing sample was made of naive CD4+ T cells from blood. The receptors were gathered from a woman between 18 and 29 years old in good health. CDR3s include the opening cysteine and the closing phenylalanine or tryptophan. The D gene is left open where the match is weak. Rows may omit the clone size; those that give it use once, few, many or a size class.

CDR3 protein	CDR3 DNA	V gene	D gene	clone size	J gene
CASSRGDVSPMLLNEQFF	TGTGCCAGTAGTCGGGGAGACGTAAGCCCGATGTTACTCAATGAGCAGTTCTTC	TRBV19	NA	few	TRBJ2-1
CASRGTGIETQYF	TGTGCCAGCAGAGGGACAGGGATAGAGACCCAGTACTTC	TRBV28	TRBD1	NA	TRBJ2-5
CASSLGRDTYQPQHF	TGTGCCAGCAGCTTAGGTCGGGACACCTATCAGCCCCAGCATTTT	TRBV7-8	NA	few	TRBJ1-5
CASSYPTGGNGYTF	TGTGCCAGCAGTTACCCAACAGGGGGTAATGGCTACACCTTC	TRBV6-6	TRBD1	few	TRBJ1-2
CASSLRAGANTEAFF	TGTGCCAGCAGCTTAAGGGCAGGGGCAAACACTGAAGCTTTCTTT	TRBV7-9	NA	few	TRBJ1-1
CASSLAVRSGANVLTF	TGTGCCAGCAGCTTAGCGGTGCGCTCTGGGGCCAACGTCCTGACTTTC	TRBV11-2	NA	NA	TRBJ2-6
CASNTGGVTEAFF	TGTGCCAGCAACACAGGAGGGGTCACTGAAGCTTTCTTT	TRBV25-1	NA	NA	TRBJ1-1
CAWSEGLAGQETQYF	TGTGCCTGGAGTGAGGGGCTAGCGGGGCAAGAGACCCAGTACTTC	TRBV30	TRBD2	few	TRBJ2-5
CSVDDTGGDNTEAFF	TGCAGCGTCGACGACACCGGGGGGGACAACACTGAAGCTTTCTTT	TRBV29-1	NA	few	TRBJ1-1
CASSLGTSGMNEQFF	TGTGCCAGCAGCTTAGGGACTAGCGGGATGAATGAGCAGTTCTTC	TRBV7-2	TRBD2	few	TRBJ2-1
CASREGLNIQYF	TGTGCCAGCAGGGAGGGGCTTAACATTCAGTACTTC	TRBV28	NA	few	TRBJ2-4
CASRNHKNTEAFF	TGTGCCAGCAGGAACCACAAGAACACTGAAGCTTTCTTT	TRBV6-5	NA	few	TRBJ1-1
CSVKRSGNTEAFF	TGCAGCGTCAAAAGATCCGGGAACACTGAAGCTTTCTTT	TRBV29-1	NA	few	TRBJ1-1
CASSPVAGGRNEQYF	TGTGCCAGCTCACCAGTAGCGGGAGGGCGGAACGAGCAGTACTTC	TRBV18	TRBD2	few	TRBJ2-7
CSVGGDSYTDTQYF	TGCAGCGTTGGGGGGGACAGCTACACAGATACGCAGTATTTT	TRBV29-1	NA	NA	TRBJ2-3
CASSVGGPETQYF	TGTGCCAGCAGCGTAGGAGGGCCGGAGACCCAGTACTTC	TRBV9	NA	NA	TRBJ2-5
CAWSIDEAFF	TGTGCCTGGAGTATAGATGAAGCTTTCTTT	TRBV30	NA	few	TRBJ1-1
CASRLTGEQFF	TGTGCCAGCAGACTTACAGGGGAGCAGTTCTTC	TRBV2	NA	NA	TRBJ2-1
CASSPSNSNRGHGYTF	TGTGCCAGCTCACCATCAAACTCAAACAGGGGGCATGGCTACACCTTC	TRBV18	TRBD1	few	TRBJ1-2
CSVVLQGKGHTEAFF	TGCAGCGTTGTCCTACAGGGAAAGGGGCACACTGAAGCTTTCTTT	TRBV29-1	NA	NA	TRBJ1-1
CAWDGTSGSYEQYF	TGTGCCTGGGACGGGACTAGCGGATCCTACGAGCAGTACTTC	TRBV30	TRBD2	few	TRBJ2-7
CASSPPRDQETQYF	TGTGCCAGCTCACCACCGCGGGACCAAGAGACCCAGTACTTC	TRBV18	NA	NA	TRBJ2-5
CAISGTSGYEQYF	TGTGCCATCAGCGGGACTAGCGGGTACGAGCAGTACTTC	TRBV10-3	TRBD2	NA	TRBJ2-7
CAWVGLLMNTEAFF	TGTGCCTGGGTGGGACTCTTAATGAACACTGAAGCTTTCTTT	TRBV30	NA	NA	TRBJ1-1
CAWRLAGSYNEQFF	TGTGCCTGGCGACTAGCGGGATCCTACAATGAGCAGTTCTTC	TRBV30	TRBD2	few	TRBJ2-1
CASSLAIRGTEAFF	TGTGCCAGCAGCCTCGCGATTAGGGGCACTGAAGCTTTCTTT	TRBV5-4	NA	NA	TRBJ1-1
CASSQPGQLAKNIQYF	TGCGCCAGCAGTCAACCGGGACAATTAGCCAAAAACATTCAGTACTTC	TRBV23-1	NA	NA	TRBJ2-4
CASRYDRGREFF	TGTGCCAGCAGATATGACAGGGGAAGAGAGTTCTTC	TRBV7-9	TRBD1	NA	TRBJ2-1
CASSQGQLYEQYF	TGTGCCAGCAGCCAAGGACAGCTCTACGAGCAGTACTTC	TRBV14	NA	NA	TRBJ2-7
CASRGDTGEQFF	TGCGCCAGCAGAGGAGATACGGGAGAGCAGTTCTTC	TRBV5-1	NA	few	TRBJ2-1
CASRLDRSGNQPQHF	TGTGCCAGCAGACTCGACAGGTCTGGCAATCAGCCCCAGCATTTT	TRBV6-5	NA	NA	TRBJ1-5
CASSYAPGLGRETQYF	TGTGCCAGCAGTTACGCCCCCGGGTTAGGTCGGGAGACCCAGTACTTC	TRBV6-5	NA	few	TRBJ2-5
CASSSYSRGYEQYF	TGTGCCAGCAGCTCATATAGCCGGGGCTACGAGCAGTACTTC	TRBV28	NA	NA	TRBJ2-7
CASTQGNTEAFF	TGTGCCAGTACACAGGGAAACACTGAAGCTTTCTTT	TRBV28	NA	NA	TRBJ1-1
CASSLDVRTGRNTEAFF	TGTGCCAGCAGTTTAGATGTCCGGACAGGGAGGAACACTGAAGCTTTCTTT	TRBV27	TRBD1	NA	TRBJ1-1
CASSRSPSGGSPYEQYF	TGTGCCAGCTCACGGAGCCCCTCGGGGGGGAGCCCATACGAGCAGTACTTC	TRBV18	TRBD2	NA	TRBJ2-7
CASSLDQGAGEQYF	TGTGCCAGCAGCTTAGATCAAGGTGCGGGGGAGCAGTACTTC	TRBV11-2	NA	NA	TRBJ2-7
CASSAGQGSSYEQYF	TGTGCCAGCAGCGCGGGACAGGGGAGCTCCTACGAGCAGTACTTC	TRBV9	TRBD1	NA	TRBJ2-7
CASSLRTGTEKLFF	TGTGCCAGCAGCCTACGGACAGGGACCGAAAAACTGTTTTTT	TRBV5-4	TRBD1	few	TRBJ1-4
CSVEGGQGAFYGYTF	TGCAGCGTTGAAGGAGGGCAGGGGGCATTCTATGGCTACACCTTC	TRBV29-1	TRBD1	few	TRBJ1-2
CASSLRGPANTGELFF	TGTGCCAGCAGCTTAAGGGGGCCGGCGAACACCGGGGAGCTGTTTTTT	TRBV7-9	TRBD1	few	TRBJ2-2
CASTPTSGGYEQYF	TGTGCCAGCACTCCGACTAGCGGGGGCTACGAGCAGTACTTC	TRBV28	TRBD2	few	TRBJ2-7
CASGGEGTSGAIYEQYF	TGTGCCAGCGGGGGTGAGGGGACTAGCGGGGCAATCTACGAGCAGTACTTC	TRBV2	TRBD2	NA	TRBJ2-7